This TCR beta chain originates from a study of human T cells and chemical hapten exposure. Across the study: The sensitizer, 2% DPC, was used on around 2 cm by around 2 cm of upper inner arm skin.

V lost 8 bases to trimming and J lost 0 bases; unmatched junction nucleotides: 14. This CDR3 contains 19 residues. Germline V gene data show CDR1 as SGHAT and CDR2 as FQNNGV. TCRdb called the RACE reads again in MiXCR, with one record for every CDR3 protein. The repertoire includes tens of thousands of distinct CDR3 sequences, about an eighth of them detected once, and about 5.7% sits in the top ten. The table lists this clonotype with many counts. Documented time point: pre-sensitization, week 0. Treatment in this sample: therapeutic diphenylcyclopropenone sensitization with weekly scalp DPC. The drawing of blood occurred before each patch test was applied. Those who donated were patients with alopecia, 18 to 70 years of age, and suitable for DPC. Extraction yielded total RNA from whole blood (unfractionated).

The specimen was whole blood, collected in connection with sensitization to the hapten diphenylcyclopropenone (DPC). This chain joins TRBV11-2 and TRBJ2-3, with 13 nucleotides matching TRBD2. The source is a woman aged 30 to 39 with alopecia areata. Some clones in this sample may be carry-over from other donors' samples. Here the CDR3 reads CASAGFRTSGRWSTDTQYF. CDR3 DNA: TGTGCCAGCGCGGGATTCAGGACTAGCGGGAGATGGAGCACAGATACGCAGTATTTT.